The clone carrying this T cell receptor beta chain has ten or more counts. What it binds is unknown. RNA transcripts provided the source from which TCR beta CDR3 regions were amplified. HTBI primers were used for first-round RT-PCR of the TCR CDR3. TCRdb independently ran MiXCR on the multiplex PCR reads; one entry per CDR3 protein. There are 250,000 to 300,000 distinct CDR3 sequences in the sample; about 13% occur only once, and 7% to 9.5% lies in the top ten. The data are from a study of T cells in Graves' hyperthyroidism and ophthalmopathy. General study points: Ophthalmopathy was separated from stable hyperthyroidism by a 13 V-J model.

The germline gives CDR1 SGHAT, CDR2 FQNNGV. Trimming took off 0 bases at V and 0 bases at J, with 8 bases between the two ends. The CDR3 consists of 15 residues. V usage is TRBV11-2 and J usage is TRBJ1-1; D not resolved. The sample consisted of blood. This sequence was found in a woman between 35 and 50 years old with Graves' hyperthyroidism. This CDR3 reads CASSLERVVNTEAFF. The DNA for the CDR3 is TGTGCCAGCAGCTTAGAAAGGGTTGTGAACACTGAAGCTTTCTTT.